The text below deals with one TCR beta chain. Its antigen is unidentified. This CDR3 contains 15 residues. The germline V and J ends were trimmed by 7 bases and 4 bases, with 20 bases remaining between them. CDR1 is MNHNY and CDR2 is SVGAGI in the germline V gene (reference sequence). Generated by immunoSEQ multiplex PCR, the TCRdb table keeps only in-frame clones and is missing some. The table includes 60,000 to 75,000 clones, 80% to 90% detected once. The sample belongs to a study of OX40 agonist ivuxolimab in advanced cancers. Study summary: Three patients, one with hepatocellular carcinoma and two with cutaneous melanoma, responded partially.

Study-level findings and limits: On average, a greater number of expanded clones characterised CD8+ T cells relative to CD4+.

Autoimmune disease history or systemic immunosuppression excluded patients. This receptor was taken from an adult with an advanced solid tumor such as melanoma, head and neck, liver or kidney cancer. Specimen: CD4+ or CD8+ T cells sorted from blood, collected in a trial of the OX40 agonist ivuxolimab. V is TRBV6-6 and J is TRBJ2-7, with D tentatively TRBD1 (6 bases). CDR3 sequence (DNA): TGTGCCAGCACCGACCGGGACACCTTTCCATACGAGCAGTACTTC. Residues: CASTDRDTFPYEQYF.